This T cell receptor beta chain was recorded in a study of T-cell reconstitution after alpha-beta-depleted transplantation in children. The germline CDR1 and CDR2 sequences are SGHAT and FQNNGV. This CDR3 has 14 residues. Preparation of the TCRbeta library involved a method that used unique molecular identifiers. MiXCR, applied by TCRdb to the PCR reads, yields one record per CDR3 protein. The table has some 200,000 distinct CDR3 sequences, under 8.5% seen once. Worth noting for this clonotype: Its antigen is not known. Its ends do not fully match the called genes, so a read error is possible.

Study-wide points: Diversity of TCRbeta at day 60 was high in some patients, arising from surviving recipient T cells and thymic progenitors. After transplant, at about two months, alpha-beta T cells were reportedly derived from several hundred expanded graft clones.

J is TRBJ2-3 and V is TRBV11-2; D perhaps matches TRBD2 (5 bases). The source was PBMCs, mostly from graft donor cells, collected 360 days after TCRalphabeta/CD19-depleted stem cell transplant. The receptor comes from a male patient aged 2-15 years who had a stem cell transplant for acute myeloid leukemia, so the T cells may come from the graft donor. The CDR3 bases are TGTTCCAGCAGCTTAGGCGTACTAGAAGATACGCAGTATTTT. Translating it yields CSSSLGVLEDTQYF.